The 11 T cell receptor beta chains given below trace back to one sample, sequenced in a study of T cells in Graves' hyperthyroidism and ophthalmopathy (dated by TCRdb to about 2019). Library preparation was by multiplex PCR. The sequencing machine was an Illumina HiSeq 2000. The TCR beta CDR3 regions were amplified from the RNA transcripts. A first-round RT-PCR of the TCR CDR3 used the HTBI primer set with the Qiagen OneStep RT-PCR kit. Using fastp trimming at Q25 and MiXCR clonotype assembly, TCRdb reanalyzed the public sequencing data and kept in-frame beta chains. Identical CDR3 protein sequences are pooled into one entry, listed with their most common genes and DNA. This sample is represented by roughly 510,000 distinct CDR3 sequences; more than 20% of them were singletons. Approximately 26% of the sample belongs to the ten largest clones. Sample: blood. The receptor source for this set is a man between 18 and 29 years old with Graves' hyperthyroidism.

This clonotype appeared a few times. An end of the junction differs from the germline gene, which may be a read error. This sequence joins TRBV12-3 or TRBV12-4 and TRBJ1-5; D is uncertain. The CDR3 length is 12 residues. The CDR3 DNA reads as TGTGCCAGCAGTTTAAACGGCCCTGGTCTGCTTTTT. Its protein product is CASSLNGPGLLF.

This clonotype was counted between two and nine times. CDR3: CASSLETAQGLSYGYTF. CDR3 in DNA: TGCGCCAGCAGCTTGGAAACGGCCCAGGGCCTTTCCTATGGCTACACCTTC. The chain joins TRBV5-1 to TRBJ1-2; D is perhaps TRBD1 (5 bases). The CDR3 loop spans 17 amino acids. Germline V lookup: CDR1 SGHRS, CDR2 YFSETQ. The ends were cut back, 0 bases at V and 4 bases at J, with 19 bases in the middle.

This clonotype was recorded many times. The chain employs TRBV6-2 or TRBV6-3 and TRBJ2-2; 8 bases fit TRBD2. This CDR3 comprises 20 residues. With V trimmed by 2 bases and J by 3 bases, 17 bases remained unmatched. CDR1 is MNHEY, CDR2 SVGEGT, per germline. The CDR3 region is CASSYIGRGATPWDTGELFF. The DNA for the CDR3 is TGTGCCAGCAGTTACATCGGGCGGGGGGCGACGCCCTGGGACACCGGGGAGCTGTTTTTT.

In its sample, this clonotype was seen many times. The chain employs TRBV6-5 and TRBJ2-5; D is unresolved. Deletions cut 2 bases from V and 2 bases from J, with 9 bases between. The CDR3 totals 14 residues. From germline, CDR1 is MNHEY and CDR2 SVGAGI. CDR3 bases: TGTGCCAGCAGTTACAGTAACCTACAAGAGACCCAGTACTTC. Translated: CASSYSNLQETQYF.

This clonotype was detected ten times or more. The chain carries TRBV24-1 and TRBJ1-5; D unclear. This CDR3 is 11 amino acids long. V was trimmed by 4 bases and J by 11 bases, leaving 8 bases between them. CDR1 KGHDR and CDR2 SFDVKD come from the germline V gene. The chain's CDR3 is CATSDHPSQHF. The CDR3 DNA is TGTGCCACCAGTGACCACCCGTCCCAGCATTTT.

The chain recombines TRBV6-1 with TRBJ2-7; D not resolved. Germline V gene lookup returns CDR1 MNHNS and CDR2 SASEGT. CDR3 length: 14 residues. Trimming left V 9 bases short and J 0 bases short, with 15 bases between. CDR3 in amino acids: CASQSRMASYEQYV. CDR3 in DNA: TGTGCCAGTCAATCGCGCATGGCCTCCTACGAGCAGTACGTC.

This clonotype has ten or more counts. This chain uses TRBV20-1 with TRBJ1-2, with D perhaps TRBD1 (5 bases). Trimming shortened V by 2 bases and J by 6 bases, and 13 bases separated the two germline ends. The CDR3 spans 13 residues. Germline CDR1 DFQATT, CDR2 SNEGSKA (reference sequence). The CDR3 DNA is TGCAGTGCTAGAAACAGGATCCTCGATGGCTACACCTTC. Its protein is CSARNRILDGYTF.

A few counts support this clonotype. The rearrangement uses TRBV28 and TRBJ2-4; D not resolved. V lost 2 bases and J lost 8, with 19 bases in between. Germline loops: CDR1 MDHEN, CDR2 SYDVKM. This CDR3 is 16 amino acids long. The CDR3 here is CASSLASSGFMDIQYF. CDR3 DNA: TGTGCCAGCAGTTTAGCCTCCTCAGGTTTCATGGACATTCAGTACTTC. Full variable domain (missing parts from reference TRBV28 and TRBJ2-4): DVKVTQSSRYLVKRTGEKVFLECVQDMDHENMFWYRQDPGLGLRLIYFSYDVKMKEKGDIPEGYSVSREKKERFSLILESASTNQTSMYLCASSLASSGFMDIQYFGAGTRLSVL.

The chain carries TRBV24-1 and TRBJ2-5; the D call may be TRBD1 or TRBD2 (5 bases each). V was cut by 1 base and J by 2 bases, with 10 bases left in between. Germline assignment: CDR1 KGHDR and CDR2 SFDVKD. This CDR3 has 15 residues. CDR3 DNA: TGTGCCACCAGTGATTTTGGCAGGGAGCAAGAGACCCAGTACTTC. As protein: CATSDFGREQETQYF.

J is TRBJ2-2 and V is TRBV9; 7 nucleotides match TRBD2. Germline CDR1 and CDR2: SGDLS and YYNGEE. After removal of 3 bases from V and 4 bases from J, the junction contained 6 bases not matched to a gene. There are 15 residues in the CDR3. The CDR3 spells CASSARGGSTGELFF. CDR3 nucleotides: TGTGCCAGCAGCGCCCGGGGAGGGAGCACCGGGGAGCTGTTTTTT.

About this clonotype itself: One junction end does not reproduce the germline sequence, and a read error may be involved. The J gene is TRBJ2-5, the V gene TRBV6-5; 9 bases agree with TRBD1. This CDR3 spans 17 amino acids. CDR1 MNHEY and CDR2 SVGAGI come from the germline V gene. CDR3 sequence: CASSYWRPGTGQETQYF. In DNA form, the CDR3 reads TGTGCCAGCAGCTACTGGCGCCCCGGGACAGGGCAAGAGACCCAGTACTTC.